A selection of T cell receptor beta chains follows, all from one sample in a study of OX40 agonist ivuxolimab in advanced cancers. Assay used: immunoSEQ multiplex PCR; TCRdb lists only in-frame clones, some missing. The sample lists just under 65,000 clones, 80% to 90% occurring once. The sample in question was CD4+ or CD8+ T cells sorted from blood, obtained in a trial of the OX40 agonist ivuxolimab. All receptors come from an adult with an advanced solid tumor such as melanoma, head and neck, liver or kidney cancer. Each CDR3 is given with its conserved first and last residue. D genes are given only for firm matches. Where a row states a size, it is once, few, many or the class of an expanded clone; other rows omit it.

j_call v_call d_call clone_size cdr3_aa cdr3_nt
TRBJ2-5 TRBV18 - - CASSPEAFETQYF TGTGCCAGCTCACCAGAGGCATTCGAGACCCAGTACTTC
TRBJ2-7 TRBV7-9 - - CASSLGVSTTVQYF TGTGCCAGCAGCTTAGGGGTCAGTACTACGGTGCAGTACTTC
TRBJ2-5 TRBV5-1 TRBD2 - CASSFQSSGTLGETQYF TGCGCCAGCAGCTTTCAGTCCAGCGGGACCTTGGGAGAGACCCAGTACTTC
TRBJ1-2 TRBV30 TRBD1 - CAWSPGGYGYTF TGTGCCTGGAGTCCAGGGGGCTATGGCTACACCTTC
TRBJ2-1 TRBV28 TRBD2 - CASSPGLAGNNEQFF TGTGCCAGCAGTCCGGGACTAGCGGGCAACAATGAGCAGTTCTTC
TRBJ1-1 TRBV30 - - CAWSRQVNTEAFF TGTGCCTGGAGCCGACAGGTGAACACTGAAGCTTTCTTT
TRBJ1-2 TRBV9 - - CASSASGLPDYGYTF TGTGCCAGCAGCGCGTCAGGGCTCCCTGACTATGGCTACACCTTC
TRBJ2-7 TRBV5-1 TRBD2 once CASSPPPASGPSGEQYF TGCGCCAGCAGCCCCCCGCCGGCTAGCGGACCGTCTGGCGAGCAGTACTTC
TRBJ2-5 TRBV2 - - CASSPGGGRETQYF TGTGCCAGCAGTCCTGGAGGGGGGCGGGAGACCCAGTACTTC
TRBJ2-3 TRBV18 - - CASSPRTGSTDTQYF TGTGCCAGCTCACCAAGGACGGGTAGCACAGATACGCAGTATTTT
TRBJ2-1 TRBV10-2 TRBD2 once CASSDPLRAGGGRNEQFF TGCGCCAGCAGTGACCCTCTCCGGGCGGGAGGGGGGCGCAATGAGCAGTTCTTC
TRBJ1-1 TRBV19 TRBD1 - CASSRTGSTEAFF TGTGCCAGTAGTCGGACAGGGAGCACTGAAGCTTTCTTT
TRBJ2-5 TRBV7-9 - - CASSYAQMEGTQYF TGTGCCAGCAGCTATGCCCAGATGGAGGGGACCCAGTACTTC
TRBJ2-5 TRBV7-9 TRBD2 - CASSQAGGSGTQYF TGTGCCAGCAGCCAGGCGGGGGGGAGCGGGACCCAGTACTTC
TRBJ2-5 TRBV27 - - CASSLSFQETQYF TGTGCCAGCAGTTTATCGTTCCAAGAGACCCAGTACTTC
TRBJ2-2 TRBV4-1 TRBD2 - CASSQDRTSGVTGELFF TGCGCCAGCAGCCAAGACCGGACTAGCGGGGTCACCGGGGAGCTGTTTTTT
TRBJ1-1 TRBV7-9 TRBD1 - CASSSRQGTLNTEAFF TGTGCCAGCAGCTCGCGACAGGGGACCCTGAACACTGAAGCTTTCTTT
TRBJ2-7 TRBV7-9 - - CASSLRSSAYSYEQYF TGTGCCAGCAGCTTAAGGTCTAGCGCCTACTCCTACGAGCAGTACTTC
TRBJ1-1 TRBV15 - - CATSRDGAAEAFF TGTGCCACCAGCAGAGATGGGGCAGCCGAAGCTTTCTTT
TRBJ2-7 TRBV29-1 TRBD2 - CSVVLAGHEQYF TGCAGCGTTGTTCTAGCGGGACACGAGCAGTACTTC
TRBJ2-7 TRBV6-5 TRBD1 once CASRPTGTGAYEQYF TGTGCCAGCAGGCCGACCGGGACAGGGGCCTACGAGCAGTACTTC
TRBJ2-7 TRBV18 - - CASSPGSSSHEQYF TGTGCCAGCTCGCCCGGGTCTAGCAGCCACGAGCAGTACTTC
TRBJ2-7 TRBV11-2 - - CASSLEGQTYEQYF TGTGCCAGCAGCTTAGAGGGACAAACCTACGAGCAGTACTTC
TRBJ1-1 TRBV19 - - CASSQQGATEAFF TGTGCCAGTAGTCAACAGGGAGCCACTGAAGCTTTCTTT
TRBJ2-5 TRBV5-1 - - CASSLGIAEETQYF TGCGCCAGCAGCTTGGGTATAGCGGAAGAGACCCAGTACTTC
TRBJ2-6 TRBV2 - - CASRIQGPSGANVLTF TGTGCCAGCAGGATTCAGGGGCCTTCTGGGGCCAACGTCCTGACTTTC